The clone carrying this TCR beta chain appeared many times. One end of the junction does not line up with germline, which may come from a read error. The sample originates from a study of read filtering for tumor transcriptome and immune sequencing. This library used around 400 ng RNA and molecular barcoded adaptors spanning alpha/delta and beta/gamma chains. TCRdb called the reads again in MiXCR, with one record for every CDR3 protein. The table includes 35,000 to 50,000 distinct CDR3 sequences, about 20% detected once. The CDR3 has 13 amino acids. Germline CDR1 and CDR2: LNHNV and YYDKDF (reference sequence).

This rearrangement joins TRBV15 to TRBJ2-2, with 8 positions matching TRBD1. This receptor was taken from a donor aged 40 or over with multiple myeloma. Input material: a population of CD138-negative cells sorted from bone marrow. CDR3 sequence (DNA): TGTGCCACCAGCCCGGACAGGGCCGGAGAGCTGTTTTTT. Translating gives CATSPDRAGELFF.